This T cell receptor (beta chain) emerged from a study of T-cell reconstitution after alpha-beta-depleted transplantation in children. Study-level findings and limits: Several hundred rapidly expanded clones from non-depleted graft cells reportedly supplied alpha-beta T cells about two months post-transplant.

TCRbeta library preparation incorporated unique molecular identifiers. MiXCR, applied by TCRdb to the PCR reads, yields one record per CDR3 protein. The sample includes about 460,000 distinct CDR3 sequences, around 10% of them seen just once. The CDR3 loop spans 13 amino acids. Germline V gene lookup returns CDR1 DFQATT and CDR2 SNEGSKA (reference sequence). With 6 bases clipped from V and 5 bases from J, the junction kept 8 bases outside the gene matches. Notes on this clonotype: As yet, its antigen is unknown.

The sequencing used PBMCs, mostly from graft donor cells, collected 180 days after TCRalphabeta/CD19-depleted stem cell transplant. The TCR sequence derives from a female patient aged 2-10 years who had a stem cell transplant for aplastic anemia, so the T cells may come from the graft donor. The chain joins TRBV20-1 to TRBJ2-5, with 8 positions matching TRBD2. CDR3 protein: CSAVGTRLETQYF. CDR3 DNA: TGCAGTGCCGTGGGGACTAGGCTGGAGACCCAGTACTTC.